The rows below give T cell receptor beta chains drawn from one sample of a study of cytomegalovirus exposure and HLA in healthy donors. Sequencing used immunoSEQ multiplex PCR; TCRdb keeps in-frame clones, though not all of them. The sample has fewer than 100,000 clones; just over 90% are singletons. Sequencing was done on a sample of PBMCs. These receptors all stem from a man aged 25 to 40 in good health and CMV-seronegative. The CDR3 runs from the conserved cysteine through the conserved F or W. The order of the fields is V gene, J gene, clone size, D gene, CDR3 protein, CDR3 DNA. D genes are given only for firm matches. Size values are once, few and many counts, or a class for expanded clones, and some rows have none.

TRBV5-6	TRBJ1-2	NA	NA	CASSQNREGYTF	TGTGCCAGCAGCCAAAACAGGGAGGGCTACACCTTC
TRBV5-8	TRBJ2-5	NA	TRBD1	CASSLGDRGQETQYF	TGTGCCAGCAGCTTGGGAGACAGGGGGCAGGAGACCCAGTACTTC
TRBV30	TRBJ2-6	NA	TRBD1	CAGTGSGANVLTF	TGTGCCGGGACAGGGTCTGGGGCCAACGTCCTGACTTTC
TRBV4-2	TRBJ2-7	NA	TRBD1	CASSQGNFGTVSSYEQYF	TGTGCCAGCAGCCAAGGCAATTTCGGGACAGTTTCCTCCTACGAGCAGTACTTC
TRBV28	TRBJ1-5	NA	NA	CASTPSGFGNQPQHF	TGTGCCAGCACTCCATCGGGGTTTGGGAATCAGCCCCAGCATTTT
TRBV28	TRBJ1-2	once	NA	CASSLSSRVGYTF	TGTGCCAGCAGTTTATCAAGCCGGGTTGGCTACACCTTC
TRBV30	TRBJ1-2	NA	TRBD1	CAWRQTGDYGYTF	TGTGCCTGGAGACAAACAGGGGACTATGGCTACACCTTC
TRBV5-5	TRBJ2-7	NA	NA	CASSSLGGQSEQYF	TGTGCCAGCAGCTCACTCGGGGGGCAGAGCGAGCAGTACTTC
TRBV5-5	TRBJ2-2	NA	TRBD1	CASSRTGVNGGELFF	TGTGCCAGCAGCCGGACAGGGGTGAATGGCGGGGAGCTGTTTTTT
TRBV14	TRBJ2-7	NA	TRBD1	CASSLRQGRNEQYF	TGTGCCAGCAGCCTTAGACAGGGCAGAAACGAGCAGTACTTC
TRBV28	TRBJ1-1	NA	TRBD1	CATGTVVTDTEAFF	TGTGCCACGGGGACAGTTGTTACGGACACTGAAGCTTTCTTT
TRBV27	TRBJ2-1	NA	TRBD2	CASSITSGGLYNEQFF	TGTGCCAGCAGCATTACTAGCGGGGGGTTATACAATGAGCAGTTCTTC
TRBV2	TRBJ2-3	NA	TRBD2	CASSEFGGFTDTQYF	TGTGCCAGCAGTGAATTCGGGGGGTTCACAGATACGCAGTATTTT
TRBV5-1	TRBJ2-5	once	NA	CASSVTPGQETQYF	TGCGCCAGCAGCGTCACTCCGGGGCAAGAGACCCAGTACTTC
TRBV20-1	TRBJ2-5	NA	NA	CSASGLETQYF	TGCAGTGCTTCAGGTTTGGAGACCCAGTACTTC
TRBV11-2	TRBJ1-1	NA	TRBD1	CASSFGDRGNTEAFF	TGTGCCAGCAGCTTCGGGGACAGGGGGAACACTGAAGCTTTCTTT
TRBV25-1	TRBJ1-1	NA	NA	CASSGPDRLDTEAFF	TGTGCCAGCAGTGGCCCAGACAGGCTCGACACTGAAGCTTTCTTT
TRBV19	TRBJ2-2	NA	TRBD1	CASSIGWTGGTGELFF	TGTGCCAGTAGTATAGGCTGGACAGGGGGGACCGGGGAGCTGTTTTTT
TRBV5-1	TRBJ2-7	NA	NA	CASSPQGLYEQYF	TGCGCCAGCAGCCCACAGGGTCTCTACGAGCAGTACTTC
TRBV10-3	TRBJ2-7	NA	NA	CAISDGSSYEQYF	TGTGCCATCAGTGATGGCAGTTCCTACGAGCAGTACTTC
TRBV6-5	TRBJ1-2	NA	TRBD1	CASSSRDRGVYGYTF	TGTGCCAGCAGCTCTCGGGACAGGGGTGTCTATGGCTACACCTTC
TRBV28	TRBJ2-7	once	NA	CASYKSWRAQRVSGEQYF	TGTGCCAGCTATAAGTCTTGGCGGGCGCAAAGGGTAAGCGGCGAGCAGTACTTC
TRBV6-5	TRBJ1-3	NA	NA	CASSPEGGWRNTIYF	TGTGCCAGCAGCCCCGAAGGGGGATGGAGAAACACCATATATTTT
TRBV7-9	TRBJ2-3	NA	NA	CASTPPVRPDTQYF	TGTGCCAGCACCCCCCCAGTCCGCCCAGATACGCAGTATTTT
TRBV4-2	TRBJ2-3	NA	TRBD2	CASSPGTSGGADTQYF	TGTGCCAGCAGCCCCGGGACTAGCGGGGGGGCAGATACGCAGTATTTT
TRBV6-1	TRBJ2-1	NA	NA	CASSDPSVIAVEQFF	TGTGCCAGCAGTGACCCTAGCGTTATTGCTGTTGAGCAGTTCTTC
TRBV20-1	TRBJ2-3	NA	NA	CSARADTQYF	TGCAGTGCTAGAGCGGATACGCAGTATTTT
TRBV19	TRBJ2-3	NA	TRBD2	CASSIGGLDVDTQYF	TGTGCCAGTAGTATTGGGGGACTAGATGTAGATACGCAGTATTTT
TRBV2	TRBJ2-7	NA	TRBD1	CAGGRDRTSYEQYF	TGTGCCGGTGGCAGGGACAGGACGTCCTACGAGCAGTACTTC
TRBV27	TRBJ1-5	NA	TRBD1	CASSLGTGNQPQHF	TGTGCCAGCAGTTTAGGGACAGGGAATCAGCCCCAGCATTTT
TRBV6-1	TRBJ2-5	NA	NA	CASSELAGAIQETQYF	TGTGCCAGCAGTGAACTTGCAGGGGCTATCCAAGAGACCCAGTACTTC
TRBV28	TRBJ1-1	NA	TRBD1	CASNPWGVRQGAQERTEAFF	TGTGCCAGCAACCCCTGGGGTGTTAGACAGGGGGCGCAGGAACGCACTGAAGCTTTCTTT
TRBV19	TRBJ2-2	NA	TRBD2	CASTASGRAPNTGELFF	TGTGCCAGTACCGCGAGCGGGAGGGCCCCAAACACCGGGGAGCTGTTTTTT
TRBV5-1	TRBJ1-1	NA	NA	CASSGVGEGNEAFF	TGCGCCAGCAGCGGGGTAGGGGAAGGAAATGAAGCTTTCTTT
TRBV5-8	TRBJ2-6	NA	NA	CASSPYSGANVLTF	TGTGCCAGCAGCCCCTATTCTGGGGCCAACGTCCTGACTTTC
TRBV7-9	TRBJ1-4	NA	NA	CASSLVAPLSNEKLFF	TGTGCCAGCAGCTTAGTAGCCCCGCTTAGTAATGAAAAACTGTTTTTT
TRBV29-1	TRBJ2-7	NA	TRBD1	CSVRQGTYEQYF	TGCAGCGTAAGACAGGGTACCTACGAGCAGTACTTC
TRBV7-9	TRBJ2-3	NA	TRBD1	CASSPRTGSTDTQYF	TGTGCCAGCAGCCCAAGGACAGGGAGCACAGATACGCAGTATTTT